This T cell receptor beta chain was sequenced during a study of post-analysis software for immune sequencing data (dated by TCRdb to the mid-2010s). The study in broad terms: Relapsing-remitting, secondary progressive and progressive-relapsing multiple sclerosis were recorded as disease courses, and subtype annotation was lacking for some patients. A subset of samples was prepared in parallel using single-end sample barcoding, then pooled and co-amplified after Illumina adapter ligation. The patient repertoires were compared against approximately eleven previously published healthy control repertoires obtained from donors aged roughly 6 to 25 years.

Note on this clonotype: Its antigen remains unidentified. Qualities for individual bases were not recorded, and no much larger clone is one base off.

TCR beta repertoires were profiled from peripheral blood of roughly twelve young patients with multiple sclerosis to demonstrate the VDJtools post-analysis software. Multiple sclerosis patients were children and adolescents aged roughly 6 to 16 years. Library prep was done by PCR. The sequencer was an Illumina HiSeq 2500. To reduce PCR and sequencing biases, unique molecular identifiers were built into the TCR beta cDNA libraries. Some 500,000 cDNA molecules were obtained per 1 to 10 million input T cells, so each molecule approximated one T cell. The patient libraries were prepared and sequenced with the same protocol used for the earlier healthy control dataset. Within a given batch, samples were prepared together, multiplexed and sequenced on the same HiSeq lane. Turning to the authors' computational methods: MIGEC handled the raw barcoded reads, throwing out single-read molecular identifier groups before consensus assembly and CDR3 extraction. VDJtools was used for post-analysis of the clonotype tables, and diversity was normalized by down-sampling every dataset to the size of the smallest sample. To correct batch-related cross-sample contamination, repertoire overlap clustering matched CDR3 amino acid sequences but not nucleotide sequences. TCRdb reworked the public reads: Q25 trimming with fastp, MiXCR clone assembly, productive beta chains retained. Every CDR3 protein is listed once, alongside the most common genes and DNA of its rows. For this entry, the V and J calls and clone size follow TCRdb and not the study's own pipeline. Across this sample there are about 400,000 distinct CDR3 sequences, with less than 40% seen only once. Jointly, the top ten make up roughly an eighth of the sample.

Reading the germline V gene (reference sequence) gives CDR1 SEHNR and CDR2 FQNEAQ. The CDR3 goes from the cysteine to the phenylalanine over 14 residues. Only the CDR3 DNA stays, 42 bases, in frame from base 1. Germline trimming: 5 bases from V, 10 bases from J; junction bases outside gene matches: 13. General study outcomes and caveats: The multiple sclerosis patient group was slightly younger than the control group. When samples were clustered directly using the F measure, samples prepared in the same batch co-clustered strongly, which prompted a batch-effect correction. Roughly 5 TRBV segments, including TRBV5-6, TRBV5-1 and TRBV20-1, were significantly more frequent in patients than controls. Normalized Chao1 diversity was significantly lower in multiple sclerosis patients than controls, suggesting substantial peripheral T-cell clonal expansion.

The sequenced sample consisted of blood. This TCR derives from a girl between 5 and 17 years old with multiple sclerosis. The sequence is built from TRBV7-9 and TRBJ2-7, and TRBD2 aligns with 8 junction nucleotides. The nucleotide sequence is TGTGCCAGCAGCCCCAGCGGGGGTCGGGAGGCCCAGTACTTC. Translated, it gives CASSPSGGREAQYF.